Shown below are 22 T cell receptor beta chains from a single sample sequenced in a study of T cells in Graves' hyperthyroidism and ophthalmopathy. It was RNA transcripts that yielded the amplified TCR beta CDR3 regions. In the first-round RT-PCR of the TCR CDR3, the HTBI primer set was used. TCRdb ran MiXCR on the multiplex PCR reads and lists one entry per CDR3 protein. The data contain roughly 500,000 distinct CDR3 sequences, about 22% of them singletons. The material sequenced was blood. The source is a woman aged 70 to 79 with Graves' ophthalmopathy.

This clonotype was recorded a few times. V is TRBV30 and J is TRBJ2-5; unclear D gene. V dropped 5 bases and J dropped 1 base, with 14 bases sitting between them. Germline V gives CDR1 GTSNPN, CDR2 SVGIG (reference sequence). This CDR3 has 14 residues. In nucleotides, the CDR3 is TGTGCCTGGGCGGCGGCGAACAGCCAAGAGACCCAGTACTTC. It encodes CAWAAANSQETQYF.

This clonotype was seen a handful of times. The chain links TRBV30 to TRBJ1-2, with D uncertain. The germline V gene has CDR1 GTSNPN and CDR2 SVGIG (reference sequence). The CDR3 loop spans 17 amino acids. Trimming took off 0 bases at V and 3 bases at J, with 20 bases between the two ends. DNA for the CDR3: TGTGCCTGGAGTGTAAACCTTTTTACAGATAAGGACTATGGCTACACCTTC. It codes for CAWSVNLFTDKDYGYTF.

The chain links TRBV5-4 to TRBJ2-7, with D perhaps given as TRBD1 or TRBD2 (6 bases each). This CDR3 is 14 amino acids long. Germline V lookup: CDR1 SGHNT, CDR2 YYREEE (reference sequence). V shed 4 bases and J shed 7 bases, with 18 bases lying between them. The DNA of the CDR3 is TGTGCCAGCAGCGGACGGGCAGGAGGGGGTGAGCAGTACTTC. Protein product: CASSGRAGGGEQYF.

This clonotype was detected a few times. The chain carries TRBV4-3 and TRBJ1-1; D not resolved. The CDR3 is made up of 15 amino acids. The V and J ends lost 0 bases and 3 bases respectively, with 11 bases between them. Germline CDR1 reads LGHNA; CDR2 reads YSLEER. The CDR3 DNA sequence: TGCGCCAGCAGCCAAGAGGTCAGCAGCCACACTGAAGCTTTCTTT. The encoded protein is CASSQEVSSHTEAFF.

V gene TRBV19 combines with J gene TRBJ1-1, with TRBD1 matching 8 bases. This CDR3 has 17 residues. Per the germline V gene, CDR1 is LNHDA and CDR2 is SQIVND (reference sequence). Trimming at V came to 5 bases and at J to 1 base, leaving 12 bases not matched to a gene. The chain's CDR3 is CASSFALPGQENTEAFF. The CDR3, as DNA: TGTGCCAGTAGTTTCGCCTTACCGGGACAGGAGAACACTGAAGCTTTCTTT.

This chain links TRBV20-1 with TRBJ2-1; 9 bases are shared with TRBD2. V shed 5 bases, J shed 10 bases, and the junction held 15 bases outside the gene matches. This CDR3 is 15 amino acids long. Germline V CDR1 and CDR2: DFQATT, SNEGSKA (reference sequence). CDR3 sequence (DNA): TGCAGTGCTTGGGATGTGAGCGGGAGGTTCGGAGAGCAGTTCTTC. Its translation: CSAWDVSGRFGEQFF.

The chain couples TRBV20-1 to TRBJ2-5; D may be TRBD1 (5 bases). Germline V lookup: CDR1 DFQATT, CDR2 SNEGSKA (reference sequence). Trimming took off 3 bases at V and 10 bases at J, with 15 bases between the two ends. The CDR3 runs to 12 residues. CDR3 in amino acids: CSASLGPSSQYF. DNA for the CDR3: TGCAGTGCTAGTCTGGGGCCCTCAAGCCAGTACTTC.

This clonotype was seen only a few times. This chain uses TRBV25-1 with TRBJ1-2, with TRBD1 matching over 7 bases. Germline CDR1 reads MGHDK; CDR2 reads SYGVNS. Germline trimming cut 4 bases from V and 7 bases from J; bases unmatched to any gene: 6. The CDR3 runs to 13 residues. In DNA form, the CDR3 reads TGTGCCAGCAGTGGACAGGGTTTGGTTGGCTACACCTTC. This translates into CASSGQGLVGYTF.

This clonotype was counted a few times. V and J are TRBV7-8 and TRBJ1-3, with TRBD1 as a possible D gene (6 bases). Trimming took 10 bases from V and 5 from J, leaving 15 bases between them. The CDR3 has 13 amino acids. Germline CDR1 is SGHVS and CDR2 is FQNEAQ. Here the CDR3 reads CATTDRLRNTIYF. In nucleotides, the CDR3 is TGTGCCACCACAGACAGGTTGAGAAACACCATATATTTT.

This clonotype has at least ten counts. The V and J genes are TRBV7-2 and TRBJ2-1, with 10 bases lining up with TRBD2. CDR3 length: 17 amino acids. V lost 1 base to trimming and J lost 8 bases; unmatched junction nucleotides: 11. Looked up from germline, CDR1 is SGHTA and CDR2 is FQGNSA. The CDR3 region has the DNA TGTGCCAGCAGCTTAGTGGGTCCTAGCGGGAGATCGGATGAGCAGTTCTTC. Its translation: CASSLVGPSGRSDEQFF. The variable domain in full, with the rest retrieved from reference TRBV7-2 and TRBJ2-1, is GAGVSQSPSNKVTEKGKDVELRCDPISGHTALYWYRQSLGQGLEFLIYFQGNSAPDKSGLPSDRFSAERTGGSVSTLTIQRTQQEDSAVYLCASSLVGPSGRSDEQFFGPGTRLTVL.

This clonotype was detected only once. This may be a read error, as it is one base from a much larger clone. The genes are TRBV3-1 and TRBJ2-2; D is possibly TRBD2 (5 bases). CDR1 and CDR2 (germline): LGHDT, YNNKEL (reference sequence). CDR3 length equals 13 residues. The CDR3, as DNA: TGTGCCAGCAGCCAAGTTCGGACCGGGGAGCTGGTTTTT. Translating gives CASSQVRTGELVF.

The CDR3 loop is CASSIYDPLQRRGYTF. The DNA for the CDR3 is TGTGCCAGTAGTATATATGACCCACTCCAGAGAAGGGGCTACACCTTC. The chain couples TRBV19 to TRBJ1-2; D not certain. CDR1 is LNHDA, CDR2 SQIVND, per germline (reference sequence). V gave up 2 bases and J gave up 8 bases, with 21 bases separating them. CDR3 length equals 16 residues. Drawing the rest from reference TRBV19 and TRBJ1-2, the complete variable domain is DGGITQSPKYLFRKEGQNVTLSCEQNLNHDAMYWYRQDPGQGLRLIYYSQIVNDFQKGDIAEGYSVSREKKESFPLTVTSAQKNPTAFYLCASSIYDPLQRRGYTFGSGTRLTVV.

This clonotype has a handful of counts. This chain joins TRBV5-6 and TRBJ2-7; D gene unclear. CDR3 size: 13 residues. Germline CDR1 and CDR2: SGHDT and YYEEEE. Between the trimmed V and J ends, which lost 0 bases and 3 bases, there was a span of 7 bases. The CDR3 DNA is TGTGCCAGCAGCTTGGACATGATCTACGAGCAGTACTTC. It translates to CASSLDMIYEQYF.

In this sample, this clonotype turned up a few times. The rearrangement joins TRBV5-1 to TRBJ2-1, with 10 bases lining up with TRBD2. With V trimmed by 4 bases and J by 9 bases, 10 bases remained unmatched. Germline CDR1 and CDR2: SGHRS and YFSETQ. The CDR3 has 15 amino acids. The CDR3 DNA reads TGCGCCAGCAGCCCTGAGGCCCTAGCGGGAGTTGAGCAGTTCTTC. It encodes CASSPEALAGVEQFF.

This clonotype was detected only once. This chain links TRBV28 with TRBJ2-4, with TRBD2 matching 7 bases. The CDR3 has 10 amino acids. The V gene's germline CDR1 is MDHEN and CDR2 SYDVKM. Trimming at V came to 11 bases and at J to 8 bases, leaving 3 bases not matched to a gene. The CDR3 sequence is CAAAGHIQYF. For the CDR3, the DNA is TGTGCCGCAGCGGGGCACATTCAGTACTTC.

This clonotype was observed a few times. The chain carries TRBV11-1 and TRBJ2-6; a weak D match, TRBD1 (6 bases). V lost 2 bases to trimming and J lost 2 bases, with 13 bases between them. The germline V gene has CDR1 SGHAT and CDR2 FQDESV (reference sequence). The CDR3 extends over 17 amino acids. CDR3 loop: CASSLLRGQAGANVLTF. The CDR3 coding sequence is TGTGCCAGCAGCTTACTCAGGGGCCAAGCTGGGGCCAACGTCCTGACTTTC.

This clonotype appeared a few times. Here the CDR3 DNA reads TGTGCCAGTAGTATAGATTCGACTTTCACAGATACGCAGTATTTT. This sequence encodes CASSIDSTFTDTQYF. The chain is built from TRBV19 and TRBJ2-3; D is undetermined. CDR1 is LNHDA and CDR2 is SQIVND in the germline V gene (reference sequence). V was cut by 0 bases and J by 2 bases, with 9 bases left in between. The CDR3 is made up of 15 amino acids.

The sample holds a few counts of this clonotype. V is TRBV7-2 and J is TRBJ1-1; no firm D call. The V gene's germline CDR1 is SGHTA and CDR2 FQGNSA. There are 15 residues in the CDR3. Trimming cost V 3 bases and J 1 base, with 12 bases left between them. The CDR3 loop reads CASSFGAHKNTEAFF. CDR3 sequence (DNA): TGTGCCAGCAGCTTTGGAGCACACAAGAACACTGAAGCTTTCTTT.

The J gene is TRBJ2-1, the V gene TRBV19; tentative D call: TRBD1 (5 bases). This CDR3 has 15 amino acids. V was cut by 3 bases and J by 7 bases, with 16 bases left in between. Germline CDR1 reads LNHDA; CDR2 reads SQIVND (reference sequence). CDR3 nucleotide sequence: TGTGCCAGTAGTATTGGTGGTGGCCAGGGTAATGAGCAGTTCTTC. Its protein is CASSIGGGQGNEQFF.

The CDR3 DNA follows: TGTGCCATCAGTGGGGGCGGCAGTCCCACAGATACGCAGTATTTT. Its protein is CAISGGGSPTDTQYF. The genes are TRBV10-3 and TRBJ2-3, with D possibly matching TRBD1 (5 bases). Germline CDR1 ENHRY, CDR2 SYGVKD. CDR3 length: 15 amino acids. V lost 4 bases to trimming and J lost 2 bases, with 13 bases between them.

V is TRBV5-1 and J is TRBJ2-3; possible D gene TRBD1, 7 bases. Trimming cost V 7 bases and J 2 bases, with 14 bases left between them. The germline gives CDR1 SGHRS, CDR2 YFSETQ. This CDR3 comprises 14 residues. CDR3 DNA sequence: TGCGCCAGCGGCAGGGGGGAGATCACAGATACGCAGTATTTT. The encoded protein is CASGRGEITDTQYF.

The chain employs TRBV20-1 and TRBJ1-1, with TRBD1 identical over 9 bases. Germline values: CDR1 DFQATT, CDR2 SNEGSKA (reference sequence). With 4 bases clipped from V and 11 bases from J, the junction kept 17 bases outside the gene matches. The CDR3 covers 15 residues. For the CDR3, the DNA is TGCAGTGCTAAAAAACAGGGGGCGACCCGCTGGGGGGCTTTCTTT. Translation: CSAKKQGATRWGAFF.